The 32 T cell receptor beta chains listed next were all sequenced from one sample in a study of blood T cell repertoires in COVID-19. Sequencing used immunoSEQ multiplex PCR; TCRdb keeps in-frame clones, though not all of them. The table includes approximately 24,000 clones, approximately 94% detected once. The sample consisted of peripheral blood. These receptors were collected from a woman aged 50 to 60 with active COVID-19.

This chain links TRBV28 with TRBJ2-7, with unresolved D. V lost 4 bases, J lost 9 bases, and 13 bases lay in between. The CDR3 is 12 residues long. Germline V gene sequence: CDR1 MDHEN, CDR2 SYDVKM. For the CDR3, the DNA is TGTGCCAGCAGTTCAACGAAAGTAGTGCAGTACGTC. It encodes CASSSTKVVQYV.

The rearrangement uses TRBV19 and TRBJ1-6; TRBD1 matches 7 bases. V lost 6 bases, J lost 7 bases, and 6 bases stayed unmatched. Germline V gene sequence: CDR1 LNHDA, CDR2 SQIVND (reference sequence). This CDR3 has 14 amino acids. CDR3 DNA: TGTGCCAGTAGGCGGGACAGAACAAATTCACCCCTCCACTTT. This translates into CASRRDRTNSPLHF.

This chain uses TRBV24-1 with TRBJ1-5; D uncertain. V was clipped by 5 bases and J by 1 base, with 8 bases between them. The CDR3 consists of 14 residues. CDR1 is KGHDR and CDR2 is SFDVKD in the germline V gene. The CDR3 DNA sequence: TGTGCCACCAGTGTGGGAGGGAGCAATCAGCCCCAGCATTTT. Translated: CATSVGGSNQPQHF.

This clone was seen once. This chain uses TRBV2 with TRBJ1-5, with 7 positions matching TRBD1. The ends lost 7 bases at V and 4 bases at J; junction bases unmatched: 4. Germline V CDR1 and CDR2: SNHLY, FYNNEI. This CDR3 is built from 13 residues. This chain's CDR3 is CASTGTANQPQHF. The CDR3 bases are TGTGCCAGCACTGGGACAGCTAATCAGCCCCAGCATTTT.

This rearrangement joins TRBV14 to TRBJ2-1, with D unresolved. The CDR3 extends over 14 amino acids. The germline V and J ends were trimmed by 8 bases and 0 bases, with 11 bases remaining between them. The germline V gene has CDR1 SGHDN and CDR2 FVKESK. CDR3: CASARVSSYNEQFF. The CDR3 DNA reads TGTGCCAGCGCTCGAGTGAGCTCCTACAATGAGCAGTTCTTC.

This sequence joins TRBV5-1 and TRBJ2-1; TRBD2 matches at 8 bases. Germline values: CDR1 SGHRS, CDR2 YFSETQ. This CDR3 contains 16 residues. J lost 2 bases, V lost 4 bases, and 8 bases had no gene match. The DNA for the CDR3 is TGCGCCAGCAGCCTAAACGGGAGGGTCCCCTACAATGAGCAGTTCTTC. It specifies CASSLNGRVPYNEQFF.

The CDR3, as DNA: TGTGCCAGCAGTTTAAAGGGGCACTCTGGAAACACCATATATTTT. This translates into CASSLKGHSGNTIYF. This rearrangement joins TRBV28 to TRBJ1-3; maybe TRBD1 (5 bases). There are 15 residues in the CDR3. The germline V and J ends were trimmed by 2 bases and 0 bases, with 8 bases remaining between them. The germline CDR1 and CDR2 sequences are MDHEN and SYDVKM.

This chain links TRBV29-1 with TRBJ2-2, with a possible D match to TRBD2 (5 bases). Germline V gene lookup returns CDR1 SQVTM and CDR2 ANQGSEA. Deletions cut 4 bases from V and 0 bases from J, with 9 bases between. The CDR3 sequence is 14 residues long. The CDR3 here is CSVGLAANTGELFF. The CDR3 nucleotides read TGCAGCGTTGGTCTAGCCGCGAACACCGGGGAGCTGTTTTTT.

The CDR3 DNA reads TGTGCCAGCAGCCAGGTCGCCGTTACAAACACCGGGGAGCTGTTTTTT. Its translation: CASSQVAVTNTGELFF. The chain uses TRBV7-3 and TRBJ2-2; no clear D gene. This CDR3 is 16 amino acids long. Trimming took 5 bases from V and 2 from J, leaving 15 bases between them. Germline V CDR1 and CDR2: SGHTA, FQGTGA.

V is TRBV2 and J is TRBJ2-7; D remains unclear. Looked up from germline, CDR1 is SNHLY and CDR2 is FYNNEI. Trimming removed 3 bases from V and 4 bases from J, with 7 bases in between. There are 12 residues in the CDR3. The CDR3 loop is CASSDNTYEQYF. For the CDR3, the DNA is TGTGCCAGCAGTGATAACACGTACGAGCAGTACTTC.

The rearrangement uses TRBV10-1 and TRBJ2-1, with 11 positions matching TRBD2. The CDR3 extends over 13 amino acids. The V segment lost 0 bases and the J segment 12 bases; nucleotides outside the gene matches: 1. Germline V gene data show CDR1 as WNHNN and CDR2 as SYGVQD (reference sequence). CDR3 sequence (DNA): TGCGCCAGCAGTGAGTCGCTAGCGGGGGGGCAGTTCTTC. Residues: CASSESLAGGQFF.

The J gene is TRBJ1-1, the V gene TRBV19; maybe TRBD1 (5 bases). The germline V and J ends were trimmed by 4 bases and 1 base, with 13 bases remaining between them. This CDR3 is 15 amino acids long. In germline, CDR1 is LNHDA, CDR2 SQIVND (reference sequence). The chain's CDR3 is CASSRGGIGNTEAFF. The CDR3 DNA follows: TGTGCCAGTAGTAGGGGGGGAATTGGGAACACTGAAGCTTTCTTT.

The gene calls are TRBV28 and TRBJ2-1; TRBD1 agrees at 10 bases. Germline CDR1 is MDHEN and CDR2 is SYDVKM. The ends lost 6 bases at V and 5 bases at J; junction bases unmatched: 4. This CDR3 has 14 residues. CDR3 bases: TGTGCCAGCAGCTCGGGACAGGGGAACAATGAGCAGTTCTTC. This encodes CASSSGQGNNEQFF.

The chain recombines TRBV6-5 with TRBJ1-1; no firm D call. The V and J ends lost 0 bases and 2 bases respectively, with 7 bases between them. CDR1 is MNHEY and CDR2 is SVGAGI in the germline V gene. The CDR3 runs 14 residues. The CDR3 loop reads CASSYSEGNTEAFF. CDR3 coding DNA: TGTGCCAGCAGTTACTCGGAGGGAAACACTGAAGCTTTCTTT.

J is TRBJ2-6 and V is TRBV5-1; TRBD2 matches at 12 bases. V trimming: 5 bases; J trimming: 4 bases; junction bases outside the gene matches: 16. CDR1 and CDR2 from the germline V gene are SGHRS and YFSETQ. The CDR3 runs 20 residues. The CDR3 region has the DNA TGCGCCAGCAGACGTGTCGGCCGACTAGCGGGAGATCCAGGGGCCAACGTCCTGACTTTC. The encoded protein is CASRRVGRLAGDPGANVLTF.

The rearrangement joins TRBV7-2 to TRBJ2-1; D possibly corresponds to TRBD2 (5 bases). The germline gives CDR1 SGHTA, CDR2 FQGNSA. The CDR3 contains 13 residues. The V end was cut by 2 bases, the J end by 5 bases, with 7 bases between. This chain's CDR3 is CASSLKRNNEQFF. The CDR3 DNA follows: TGTGCCAGCAGCTTAAAGCGGAACAATGAGCAGTTCTTC.

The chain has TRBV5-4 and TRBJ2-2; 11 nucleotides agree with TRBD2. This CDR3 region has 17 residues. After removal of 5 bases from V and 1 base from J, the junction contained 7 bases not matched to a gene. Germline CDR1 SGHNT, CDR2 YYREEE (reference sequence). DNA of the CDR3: TGTGCCAGCAGGACTAACCTAGCGGGAGGGAACACCGGGGAGCTGTTTTTT. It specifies CASRTNLAGGNTGELFF.

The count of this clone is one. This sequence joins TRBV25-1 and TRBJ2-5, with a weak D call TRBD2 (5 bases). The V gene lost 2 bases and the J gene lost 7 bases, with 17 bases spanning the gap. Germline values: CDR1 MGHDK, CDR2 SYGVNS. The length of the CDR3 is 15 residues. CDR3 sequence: CASSESGRTSWTQYF. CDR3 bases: TGTGCCAGCAGTGAAAGCGGACGGACCTCATGGACCCAGTACTTC.

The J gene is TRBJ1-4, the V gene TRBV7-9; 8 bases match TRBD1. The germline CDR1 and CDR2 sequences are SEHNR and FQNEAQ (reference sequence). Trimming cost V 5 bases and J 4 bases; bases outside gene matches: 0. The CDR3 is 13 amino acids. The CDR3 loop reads CASSGQGNEKLFF. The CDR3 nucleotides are TGTGCCAGCAGCGGACAGGGTAATGAAAAACTGTTTTTT.

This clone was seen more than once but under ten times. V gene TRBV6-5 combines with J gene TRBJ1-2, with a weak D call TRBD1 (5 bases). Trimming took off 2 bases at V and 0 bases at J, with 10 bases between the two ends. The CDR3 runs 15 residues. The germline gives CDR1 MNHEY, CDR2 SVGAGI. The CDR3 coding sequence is TGTGCCAGCAGTTACACCCAGGGTTCTAACTATGGCTACACCTTC. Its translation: CASSYTQGSNYGYTF.

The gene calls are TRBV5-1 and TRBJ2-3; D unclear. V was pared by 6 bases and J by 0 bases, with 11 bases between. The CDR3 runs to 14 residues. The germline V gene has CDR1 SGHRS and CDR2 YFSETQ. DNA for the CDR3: TGCGCCAGCACCTTCCAGGCCAGCACAGATACGCAGTATTTT. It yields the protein CASTFQASTDTQYF.

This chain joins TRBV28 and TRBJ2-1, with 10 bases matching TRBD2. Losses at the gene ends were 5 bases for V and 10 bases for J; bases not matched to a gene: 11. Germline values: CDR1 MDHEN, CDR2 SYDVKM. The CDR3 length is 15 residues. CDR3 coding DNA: TGTGCCAGCAGTCCCCTAGCGGGGGTACCAGGCGAGCAGTTCTTC. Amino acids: CASSPLAGVPGEQFF.

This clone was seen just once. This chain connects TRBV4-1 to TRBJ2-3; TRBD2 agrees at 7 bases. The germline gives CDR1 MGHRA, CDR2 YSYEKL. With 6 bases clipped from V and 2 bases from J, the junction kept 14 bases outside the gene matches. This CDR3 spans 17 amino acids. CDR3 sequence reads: CASSPGLLRGNTDTQYF. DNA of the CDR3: TGCGCCAGCAGTCCTGGCCTGTTGCGGGGGAACACAGATACGCAGTATTTT.

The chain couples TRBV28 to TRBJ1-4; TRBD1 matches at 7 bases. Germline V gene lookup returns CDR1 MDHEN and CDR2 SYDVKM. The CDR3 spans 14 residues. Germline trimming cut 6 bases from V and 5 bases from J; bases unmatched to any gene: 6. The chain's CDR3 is CASSPDRENEKLFF. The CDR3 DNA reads TGTGCCAGCAGCCCCGACAGGGAAAATGAAAAACTGTTTTTT.

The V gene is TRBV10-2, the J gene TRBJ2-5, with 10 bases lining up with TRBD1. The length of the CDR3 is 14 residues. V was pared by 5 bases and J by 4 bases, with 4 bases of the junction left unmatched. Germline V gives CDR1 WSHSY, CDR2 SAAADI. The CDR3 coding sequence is TGCGCCAGCAGTCTAAGGACAGGGGGAGAGACCCAGTACTTC. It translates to CASSLRTGGETQYF.

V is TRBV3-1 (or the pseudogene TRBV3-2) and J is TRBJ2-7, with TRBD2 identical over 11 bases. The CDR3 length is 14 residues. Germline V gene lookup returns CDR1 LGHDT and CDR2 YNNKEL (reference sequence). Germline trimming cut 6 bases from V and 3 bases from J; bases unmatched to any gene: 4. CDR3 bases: TGTGCCAGCAGTATGACTAGCGGGAACTACGAGCAGTACTTC. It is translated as CASSMTSGNYEQYF.

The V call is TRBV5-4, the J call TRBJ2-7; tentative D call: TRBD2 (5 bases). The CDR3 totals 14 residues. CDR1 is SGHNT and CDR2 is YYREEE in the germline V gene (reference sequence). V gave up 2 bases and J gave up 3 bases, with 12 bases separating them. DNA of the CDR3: TGTGCCAGCAGCTTAGGAGGAAGGGACTACGAGCAGTACTTC. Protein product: CASSLGGRDYEQYF.

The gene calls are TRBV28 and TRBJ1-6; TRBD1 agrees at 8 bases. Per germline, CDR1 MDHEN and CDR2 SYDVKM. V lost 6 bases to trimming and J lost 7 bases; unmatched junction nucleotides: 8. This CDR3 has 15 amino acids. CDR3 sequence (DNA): TGTGCCAGCAGCCTGGGCAGGGGGCCCAATTCACCCCTCCACTTT. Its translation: CASSLGRGPNSPLHF.

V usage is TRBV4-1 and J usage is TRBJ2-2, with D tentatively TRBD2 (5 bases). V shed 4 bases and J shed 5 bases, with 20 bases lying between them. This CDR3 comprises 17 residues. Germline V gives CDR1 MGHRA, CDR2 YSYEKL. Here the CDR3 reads CASSPKAGGQLTGELFF. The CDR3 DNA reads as TGCGCCAGCAGCCCTAAGGCAGGCGGGCAGTTAACCGGGGAGCTGTTTTTT.

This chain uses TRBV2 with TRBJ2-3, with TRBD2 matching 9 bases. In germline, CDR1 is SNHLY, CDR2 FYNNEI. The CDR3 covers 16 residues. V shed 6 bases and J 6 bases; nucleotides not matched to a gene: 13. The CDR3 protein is CASSGVIAGVSDTQYF. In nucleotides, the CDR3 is TGTGCCAGCAGCGGAGTTATAGCGGGAGTTTCGGATACGCAGTATTTT. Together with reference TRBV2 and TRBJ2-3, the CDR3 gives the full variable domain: EPEVTQTPSHQVTQMGQEVILRCVPISNHLYFYWYRQILGQKVEFLVSFYNNEISEKSEIFDDQFSVERPDGSNFTLKIRSTKLEDSAMYFCASSGVIAGVSDTQYFGPGTRLTVL.

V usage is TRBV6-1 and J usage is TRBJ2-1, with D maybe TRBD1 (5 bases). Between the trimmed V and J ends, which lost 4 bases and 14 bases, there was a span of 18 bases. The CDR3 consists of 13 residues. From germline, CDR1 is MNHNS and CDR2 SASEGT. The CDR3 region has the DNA TGTGCCAGCAGTGGACGGACGACAGATAAGGAGTTCTTC. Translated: CASSGRTTDKEFF.

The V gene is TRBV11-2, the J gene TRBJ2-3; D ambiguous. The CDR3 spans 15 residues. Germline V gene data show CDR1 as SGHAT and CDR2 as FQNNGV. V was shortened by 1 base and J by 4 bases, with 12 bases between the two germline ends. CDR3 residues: CASSLALMLADTQYF. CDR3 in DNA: TGTGCCAGCAGCTTAGCCTTGATGTTAGCAGATACGCAGTATTTT.